Reported below is one T cell receptor (beta chain). Antigen: not known. This record comes from a study of response to subunit inactivated influenza vaccine. Germline CDR1 reads DFQATT; CDR2 reads SNEGSKA (reference sequence). J lost 7 bases, V lost 3 bases, and 8 bases had no gene match. CDR3 size: 13 residues. Study outcomes and limitations: Authors suggested each seasonal flu vaccination may recruit only limited numbers of new T cells.

TCRdb reprocessed the RT-PCR reads with MiXCR, giving one entry per CDR3 protein. The sample holds some 500,000 distinct CDR3 sequences, 13% seen once. The sequencing here drew on PBMCs from blood, taken roughly 48 days after vaccination. The TCR originated in a man over 45 who received an inactivated influenza vaccine. The gene calls are TRBV20-1 and TRBJ2-7; 8 positions agree with TRBD2. The CDR3 DNA sequence: TGCAGTGCTAGTCGAGCGGGGGCGGGTGAGCAGTACTTC. Its protein is CSASRAGAGEQYF.